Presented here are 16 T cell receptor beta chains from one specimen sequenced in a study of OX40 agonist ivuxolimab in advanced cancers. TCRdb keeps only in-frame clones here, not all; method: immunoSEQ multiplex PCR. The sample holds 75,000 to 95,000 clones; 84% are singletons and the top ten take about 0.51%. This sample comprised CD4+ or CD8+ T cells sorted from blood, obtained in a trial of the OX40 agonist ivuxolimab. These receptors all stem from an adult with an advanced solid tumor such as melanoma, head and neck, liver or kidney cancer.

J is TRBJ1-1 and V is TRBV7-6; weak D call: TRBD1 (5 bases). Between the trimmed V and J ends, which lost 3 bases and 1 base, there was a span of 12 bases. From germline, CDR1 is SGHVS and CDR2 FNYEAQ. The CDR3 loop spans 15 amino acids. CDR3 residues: CASSFWGGTNTEAFF. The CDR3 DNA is TGTGCCAGCAGCTTTTGGGGAGGGACGAACACTGAAGCTTTCTTT. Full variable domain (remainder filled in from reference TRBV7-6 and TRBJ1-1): GAGVSQSPRYKVTKRGQDVALRCDPISGHVSLYWYRQALGQGPEFLTYFNYEAQQDKSGLPNDRFSAERPEGSISTLTIQRTEQRDSAMYRCASSFWGGTNTEAFFGQGTRLTVV.

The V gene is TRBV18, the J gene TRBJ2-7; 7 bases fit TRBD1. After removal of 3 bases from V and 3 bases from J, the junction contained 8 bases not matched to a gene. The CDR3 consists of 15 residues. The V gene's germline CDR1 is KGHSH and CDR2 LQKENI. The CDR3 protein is CASSPGTANNYEQYF. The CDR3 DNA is TGTGCCAGCTCACCCGGGACAGCTAATAACTACGAGCAGTACTTC.

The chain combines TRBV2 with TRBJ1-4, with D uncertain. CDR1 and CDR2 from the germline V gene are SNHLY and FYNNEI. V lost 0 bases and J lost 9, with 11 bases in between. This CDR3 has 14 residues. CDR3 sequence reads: CASSEATGSQKLFF. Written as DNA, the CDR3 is TGTGCCAGCAGTGAAGCCACGGGTTCTCAAAAACTGTTTTTT. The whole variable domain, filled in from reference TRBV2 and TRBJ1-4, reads EPEVTQTPSHQVTQMGQEVILRCVPISNHLYFYWYRQILGQKVEFLVSFYNNEISEKSEIFDDQFSVERPDGSNFTLKIRSTKLEDSAMYFCASSEATGSQKLFFGSGTQLSVL.

CDR3 region: CASSITEHEGSPLHF. The CDR3 region has the DNA TGTGCCAGCAGTATAACTGAACACGAAGGGTCACCCCTCCACTTT. This chain links TRBV6-5 with TRBJ1-6; D is ambiguous. Trimming shortened V by 5 bases and J by 10 bases, and 18 bases separated the two germline ends. From germline, CDR1 is MNHEY and CDR2 SVGAGI. CDR3 size: 15 residues.

The chain's CDR3 is CASSETAGPRPQHF. The CDR3 nucleotides are TGTGCCAGCAGTGAAACGGCCGGGCCGAGGCCCCAGCATTTT. The rearrangement joins TRBV6-1 to TRBJ1-5, with D hard to call. The CDR3 totals 14 residues. V lost 2 bases and J 9 bases, leaving 14 bases between the germline ends. Germline V gene data show CDR1 as MNHNS and CDR2 as SASEGT.

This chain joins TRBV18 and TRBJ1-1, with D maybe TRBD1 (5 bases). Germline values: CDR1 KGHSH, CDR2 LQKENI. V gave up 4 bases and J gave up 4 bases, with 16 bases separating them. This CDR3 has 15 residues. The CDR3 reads CASSHGVGDITEAFF. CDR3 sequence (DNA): TGTGCCAGCTCACACGGTGTAGGGGATATCACTGAAGCTTTCTTT.

The CDR3 nucleotides read TGTGCCAGTACCTCGAACTACGGGACTACACAAGAGACCCAGTACTTC. It specifies CASTSNYGTTQETQYF. V is TRBV19 and J is TRBJ2-5; 7 bases line up with TRBD2. Trimming cost V 7 bases and J 2 bases; bases outside gene matches: 13. Per the germline V gene, CDR1 is LNHDA and CDR2 is SQIVND (reference sequence). The CDR3 is made up of 16 amino acids.

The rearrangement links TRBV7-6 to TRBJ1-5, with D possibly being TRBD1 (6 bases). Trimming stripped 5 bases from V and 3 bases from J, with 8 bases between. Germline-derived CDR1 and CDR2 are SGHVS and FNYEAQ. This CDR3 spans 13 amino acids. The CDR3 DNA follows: TGTGCCAGCAGCGGGGGCCCCAATCAGCCCCAGCATTTT. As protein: CASSGGPNQPQHF. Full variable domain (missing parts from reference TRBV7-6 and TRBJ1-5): GAGVSQSPRYKVTKRGQDVALRCDPISGHVSLYWYRQALGQGPEFLTYFNYEAQQDKSGLPNDRFSAERPEGSISTLTIQRTEQRDSAMYRCASSGGPNQPQHFGDGTRLSIL.

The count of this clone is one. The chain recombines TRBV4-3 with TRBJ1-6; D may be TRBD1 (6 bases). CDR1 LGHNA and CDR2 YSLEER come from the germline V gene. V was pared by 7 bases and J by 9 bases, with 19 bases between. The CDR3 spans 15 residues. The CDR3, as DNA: TGCGCCAGCAAAGGGGCGTCAGGGGCGAGTTCACCCCTCCACTTT. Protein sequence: CASKGASGASSPLHF.

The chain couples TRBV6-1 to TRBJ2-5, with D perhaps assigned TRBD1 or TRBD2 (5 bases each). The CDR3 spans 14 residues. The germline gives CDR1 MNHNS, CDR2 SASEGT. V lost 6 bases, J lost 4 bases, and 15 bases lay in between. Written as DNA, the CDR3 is TGTGCCAGCAGGTGGGACCAGCATCGAGAGACCCAGTACTTC. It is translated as CASRWDQHRETQYF.

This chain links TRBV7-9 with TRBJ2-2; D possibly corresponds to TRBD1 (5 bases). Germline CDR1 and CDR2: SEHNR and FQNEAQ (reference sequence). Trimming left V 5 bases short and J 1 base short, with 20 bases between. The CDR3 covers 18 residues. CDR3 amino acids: CASSLLLGPHWNTGELFF. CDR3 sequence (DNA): TGTGCCAGCAGCCTACTTTTGGGGCCCCACTGGAACACCGGGGAGCTGTTTTTT.

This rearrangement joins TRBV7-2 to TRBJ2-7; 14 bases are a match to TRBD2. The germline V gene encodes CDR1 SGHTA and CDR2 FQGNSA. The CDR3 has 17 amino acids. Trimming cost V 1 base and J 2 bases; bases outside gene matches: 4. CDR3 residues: CASSLGTSGRSTYEQYF. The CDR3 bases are TGTGCCAGCAGCTTAGGGACTAGCGGGAGGTCAACCTACGAGCAGTACTTC. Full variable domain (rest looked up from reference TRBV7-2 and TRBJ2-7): GAGVSQSPSNKVTEKGKDVELRCDPISGHTALYWYRQSLGQGLEFLIYFQGNSAPDKSGLPSDRFSAERTGGSVSTLTIQRTQQEDSAVYLCASSLGTSGRSTYEQYFGPGTRLTVT.

The CDR3 DNA reads TGTGCCATCAGCCCCGGCCAGGGAAACAATGAGCAGTTCTTC. Encoded protein: CAISPGQGNNEQFF. V gene TRBV10-3 combines with J gene TRBJ2-1; TRBD1 is a possible D gene (5 bases). CDR1 and CDR2 from the germline V gene are ENHRY and SYGVKD. Trimming removed 6 bases at V and 5 bases at J, with 14 bases between. The CDR3 has 14 residues.

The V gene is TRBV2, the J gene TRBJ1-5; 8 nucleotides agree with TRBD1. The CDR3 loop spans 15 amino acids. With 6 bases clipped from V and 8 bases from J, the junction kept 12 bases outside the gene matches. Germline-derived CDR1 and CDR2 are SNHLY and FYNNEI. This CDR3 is CASSLRTGNGKPQHF. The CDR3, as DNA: TGTGCCAGCAGCCTTAGGACAGGGAATGGAAAGCCCCAGCATTTT.

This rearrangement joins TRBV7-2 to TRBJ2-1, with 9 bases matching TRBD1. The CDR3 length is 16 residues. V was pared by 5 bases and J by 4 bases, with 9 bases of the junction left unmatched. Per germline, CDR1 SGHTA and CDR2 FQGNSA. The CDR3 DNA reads TGTGCCAGCAGCCCGGGGGACAGGGAAACTTACAATGAGCAGTTCTTC. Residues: CASSPGDRETYNEQFF.

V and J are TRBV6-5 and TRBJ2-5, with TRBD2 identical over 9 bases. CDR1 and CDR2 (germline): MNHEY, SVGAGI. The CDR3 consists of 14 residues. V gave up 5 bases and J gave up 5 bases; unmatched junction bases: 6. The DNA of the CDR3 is TGTGCCAGCAGTCCGCGGGGGGGCGGGGAGACCCAGTACTTC. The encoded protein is CASSPRGGGETQYF.